This is a list of T cell receptor beta chains from one sample in a study of T-cell memory formation after mild COVID-19. TCRdb re-called the 5' RACE reads through MiXCR, storing one row per CDR3 protein. The sample has roughly 350,000 distinct CDR3 sequences; more than 20% are singletons. The specimen sequenced was PBMCs or a T cell subset sorted from them (not recorded which). The receptors here all came from an adult woman who had mild COVID-19 (a few samples of this study predate the infection). Cell type and time point are not known. CDR3s include the opening cysteine and the closing phenylalanine or tryptophan. A D gene is named only where the DNA matches it firmly. Clone size appears in some rows only: once, few, many, or a class for an expanded clone.

TRBJ2-1	many	TRBV7-2	.	CASSLAFRGSDYNEQFF	TGTGCCAGCAGCTTAGCTTTTCGGGGAAGCGACTACAATGAGCAGTTCTTC
TRBJ1-2	few	TRBV12-3/TRBV12-4	.	CASRYNYGYTF	TGTGCCAGCAGATATAACTATGGCTACACCTTC
TRBJ2-3	.	TRBV4-1	.	CASSQERARSGVTDTQYF	TGCGCCAGCAGCCAAGAGCGCGCGCGCTCCGGTGTCACAGATACGCAGTATTTT
TRBJ2-7	.	TRBV9	.	CASSPLVQGWYEQYF	TGTGCCAGCAGCCCACTCGTGCAGGGTTGGTACGAGCAGTACTTC
TRBJ2-3	few	TRBV12-1	.	CASSFVRGYTDTQYF	TGTGCAAGCAGCTTTGTTCGCGGCTACACAGATACGCAGTATTTT
TRBJ2-7	.	TRBV28	TRBD1	CASSSGQGAGYEQYF	TGTGCCAGCAGTTCTGGACAGGGGGCCGGATACGAGCAGTACTTC
TRBJ2-1	few	TRBV7-9	.	CASSSPVDMKEQFF	TGTGCCAGCAGCTCCCCGGTTGATATGAAGGAGCAGTTCTTC
TRBJ2-7	few	TRBV24-1	.	CATSDLPGPLSATGGF	TGTGCCACCAGTGATTTGCCCGGACCCCTGAGCGCGACGGGTGGCTTC
TRBJ2-1	.	TRBV9	.	CASSVDPSPYNEQFF	TGTGCCAGCAGCGTAGACCCGAGCCCCTACAATGAGCAGTTCTTC
TRBJ2-7	.	TRBV6-1	.	CASSYRDTGSYEQYF	TGTGCCAGCAGCTACCGGGACACAGGCTCCTACGAGCAGTACTTC
TRBJ2-3	.	TRBV3-1	TRBD1	CASSQSSRYLDRDNTDTQYF	TGTGCCAGCAGCCAGAGTTCCAGGTACTTGGACAGGGACAACACAGATACGCAGTATTTT
TRBJ2-2	few	TRBV7-9	.	CASSPPGPPGGELFF	TGTGCCAGCAGCCCACCGGGACCCCCGGGGGGGGAGCTGTTTTTT
TRBJ1-2	.	TRBV2	.	CASSEALQVALGGANGYTF	TGTGCCAGCAGTGAAGCGCTTCAAGTAGCCCTCGGGGGTGCGAATGGCTACACCTTC
TRBJ1-1	many	TRBV12-3/TRBV12-4	.	CASRLRGEMNTEAFF	TGTGCCAGCAGGCTTAGGGGAGAAATGAACACTGAAGCTTTCTTT
TRBJ2-1	.	TRBV7-2	.	CASSLVSGGPAYNEQFF	TGTGCCAGCAGCTTAGTATCCGGTGGTCCGGCCTACAATGAGCAGTTCTTC
TRBJ1-5	.	TRBV11-2	.	CASSLVANQPQHF	TGTGCCAGCAGCTTAGTTGCTAATCAGCCCCAGCATTTT
TRBJ1-1	.	TRBV7-9	.	CASSPPDRMGTEAFF	TGTGCCAGCAGCCCTCCCGACAGGATGGGCACTGAAGCTTTCTTT
TRBJ2-2	many	TRBV7-2	.	CASSLAGDTGELFF	TGTGCCAGCAGCTTAGCGGGAGACACCGGGGAGCTGTTTTTT
TRBJ1-5	few	TRBV5-1	TRBD1	CASRVGTDSNQPQHF	TGCGCCAGCAGAGTTGGGACAGATAGCAATCAGCCCCAGCATTTT
TRBJ2-1	.	TRBV7-9	.	CASRPDAQFF	TGTGCCAGCAGGCCTGACGCGCAGTTCTTC
TRBJ2-7	many	TRBV10-3	.	CAIFPRDTHEQYF	TGTGCCATTTTTCCTCGGGACACCCACGAGCAGTACTTC
TRBJ1-1	few	TRBV7-9	.	CASSRGGVGNTEAFF	TGTGCCAGCAGCCGGGGCGGGGTGGGGAACACTGAAGCTTTCTTT
TRBJ1-2	few	TRBV5-1	.	CASSLVQAGDYGYTF	TGCGCCAGCAGCTTGGTACAGGCGGGGGACTATGGCTACACCTTC
TRBJ1-2	.	TRBV6-5	TRBD1	CASSDRDRGFGYTF	TGTGCCAGCAGTGACCGGGACAGGGGTTTTGGCTACACCTTC
TRBJ2-7	.	TRBV18	.	CASSPPGTGGEQYF	TGTGCCAGCTCACCACCTGGGACTGGAGGGGAGCAGTACTTC
TRBJ1-2	few	TRBV9	TRBD1	CASSTGTASIYGYTF	TGTGCCAGCAGCACCGGGACAGCAAGTATCTATGGCTACACCTTC
TRBJ1-1	.	TRBV2	.	CASTKGRSMNTEAFF	TGTGCCAGCACCAAGGGACGGAGCATGAACACTGAAGCTTTCTTT
TRBJ2-1	.	TRBV6-5	TRBD2	CASSWRGGSRSEQFF	TGTGCCAGCAGTTGGAGGGGCGGGAGCAGGAGTGAGCAGTTCTTC
TRBJ1-2	.	TRBV4-2	.	CASSRSGEYGYTF	TGTGCCAGCAGCCGATCCGGGGAGTATGGCTACACCTTC
TRBJ1-6	few	TRBV6-1	TRBD1	CASSELGQGASPLHF	TGTGCCAGCAGTGAATTGGGGCAGGGGGCTTCACCCCTCCACTTT
TRBJ2-1	.	TRBV7-9	.	CASSSTDGLNEQFF	TGTGCCAGCAGCTCTACGGACGGACTCAATGAGCAGTTCTTC
TRBJ1-2	few	TRBV3-1	TRBD1	CASSQSGTGHGYTF	TGTGCCAGCAGCCAATCCGGGACAGGGCATGGCTACACCTTC
TRBJ1-1	.	TRBV10-3	.	CAIRQGPNTEAFF	TGTGCCATCAGGCAGGGGCCGAACACTGAAGCTTTCTTT
TRBJ2-7	many	TRBV9	.	CASSVGEGGFSYEQYF	TGTGCCAGCAGCGTAGGTGAGGGAGGCTTCTCCTACGAGCAGTACTTC
TRBJ2-7	few	TRBV30	TRBD2	CAWSVKASGRIAEQYF	TGTGCCTGGAGTGTAAAGGCTAGCGGGAGAATCGCCGAGCAGTACTTC
TRBJ1-1	.	TRBV29-1	.	CSVDRDPAGAFF	TGCAGCGTAGACCGGGACCCCGCGGGAGCTTTCTTT
TRBJ1-2	.	TRBV4-1	TRBD1	CASSQVVGQGINGYTF	TGCGCCAGCAGCCAAGTTGTCGGACAGGGGATCAACGGCTACACCTTC
TRBJ1-2	few	TRBV10-3	.	CAIRYGGSDGYTF	TGTGCCATCAGATATGGGGGCTCGGACGGCTACACCTTC
TRBJ2-3	.	TRBV29-1	.	CSVEDHGLSTDTQYF	TGCAGCGTTGAAGATCATGGACTAAGCACAGATACGCAGTATTTT
TRBJ1-4	.	TRBV12-3/TRBV12-4	.	CASRRGLNEKLFF	TGTGCCAGCAGACGAGGGCTTAATGAAAAACTGTTTTTT
TRBJ2-6	few	TRBV6-5	.	CASSPRQLSGANVLTF	TGTGCCAGCAGTCCGCGACAGCTCTCTGGGGCCAACGTCCTGACTTTC